This TCR beta chain was identified during a study of blood T cell repertoires in COVID-19. Study as a whole: The analysed material was cDNA or gDNA that came from T cells, B-cell-depleted T cells, or PBMCs.

This table comes from immunoSEQ multiplex PCR, and its TCRdb copy is limited to in-frame clones, with some not included. This sample yields about 100,000 clones, of which more than 80% are seen a single time; 26% belongs to the top ten. Germline values: CDR1 LGHNA, CDR2 YSLEER. V gave up 0 bases and J gave up 12 bases; unmatched junction bases: 0. This CDR3 is 12 amino acids long. Sequencing used peripheral blood. The rearrangement links TRBV4-3 to TRBJ1-4; 8 bases fit TRBD1. This clonotype was sampled from a man in his sixties with acute or convalescent COVID-19. CDR3 in amino acids: CASSQETGELFF. The CDR3, as DNA: TGCGCCAGCAGCCAAGAGACAGGGGAACTGTTTTTT.